This TCR beta chain stems from a study of blood T cell repertoires in COVID-19 (dated by TCRdb to 2020 to 2022). With respect to the entire study: Samples covering the acute and convalescent phases of COVID-19 were provided by collaborators in the United States, Italy and Spain. The material from the prospective study consisted of cDNA or gDNA derived from T cells, B-cell-depleted T cells, or PBMCs. Deeply sampled blood TCRbeta repertoires from subjects exposed to, actively infected with, or recovered from COVID-19 were included in the dataset. The repertoires were released in a freely available public database intended as a resource for research on the immune response to SARS-CoV-2. The samples were drawn from two sources: the first 160 participants of the ongoing ImmuneRACE study, and about 1,300 subjects contributed by 6 global collaborators. A de-identified subject ID, COVID-19 status, age in years and sex were almost always included in the sample metadata. Where HLA class I and class II types were available, the types were taken from metadata supplied by the sample provider, not from assay-based typing. What the research found in general, with its limitations: How much clinical and demographic metadata was included differed by source and by participant, and the metadata was provided uncurated.

TCRbeta CDR3 regions were amplified from genomic DNA using the immunoSEQ Assay, a bias-controlled multiplex PCR. As for the original processing: Nucleated cell counts per sample were estimated from amplification of reference gene primers within the assay. To quantify the absolute abundance of each unique TCRbeta CDR3 rearrangement, sequence reads were collapsed and filtered. For each sample, productive Simpson clonality was calculated as the square root of Simpson's diversity index across productive rearrangements. The source is immuneACCESS, and TCRdb retained only in-frame sequences with V and J called. Part of the clones is not carried over; for the studies checked, unresolved V genes explain less than half of this, and the remainder is unexplained. Clone size and the V and J calls come from that table; the DNA yielded D and trimming. The sample profile shows a few hundred thousand clones; around 90% of them were found once. The ten largest clones take up around 2.8% of the sample.

This clone has just one count. The specificity of this receptor is unknown. No base-level quality is on record; no much larger clone is a single base apart. Reading from cysteine to phenylalanine, the CDR3 counts 19 amino acids. CDR3 DNA only is kept here, 57 bases in frame from base 1. Germline trimming amounts to 6 bases on V and 0 bases on J, with 14 as the count of junction bases outside the gene matches. CDR1 and CDR2 (LNHDA, SQIVND) derive from the germline V gene (reference sequence). At one collaborating source in Seattle, patients were enrolled during active infection and were followed longitudinally through the course of disease. The collaborating institutions used their own protocols to collect whole blood in K2EDTA tubes. Collaborator samples were shipped for TCRbeta analysis as frozen whole blood, isolated PBMCs, or DNA extracted from either sample type.

The sequence joins TRBV19 to TRBJ1-5, with TRBD1 identical over 10 junction bases. Sequences were obtained from peripheral blood. The receptor was derived from a woman in her thirties with COVID-19, enrolled during active disease. The DNA sequence reads TGTGCCAGTAGGGTACTGTCGGGACAGGGGCGTTATAGCAATCAGCCCCAGCATTTT. Its protein is CASRVLSGQGRYSNQPQHF.